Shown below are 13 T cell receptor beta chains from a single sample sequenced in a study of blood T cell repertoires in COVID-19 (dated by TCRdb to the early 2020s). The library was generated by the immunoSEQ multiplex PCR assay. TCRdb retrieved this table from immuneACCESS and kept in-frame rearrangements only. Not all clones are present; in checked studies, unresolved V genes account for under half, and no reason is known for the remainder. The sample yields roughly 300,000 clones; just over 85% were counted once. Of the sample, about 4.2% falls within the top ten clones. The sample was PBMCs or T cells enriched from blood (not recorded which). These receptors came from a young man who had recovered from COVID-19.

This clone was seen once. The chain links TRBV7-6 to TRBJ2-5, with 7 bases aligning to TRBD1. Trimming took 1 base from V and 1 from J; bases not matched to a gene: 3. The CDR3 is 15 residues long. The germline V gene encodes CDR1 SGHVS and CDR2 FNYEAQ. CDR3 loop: CASSLGQGIQETQYF. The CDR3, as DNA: TGTGCCAGCAGCTTAGGACAGGGAATCCAAGAGACCCAGTACTTC.

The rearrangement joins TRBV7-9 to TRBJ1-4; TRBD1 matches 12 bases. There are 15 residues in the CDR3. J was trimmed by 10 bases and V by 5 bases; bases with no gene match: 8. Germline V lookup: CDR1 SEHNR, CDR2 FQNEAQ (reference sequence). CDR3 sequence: CASSPPGDRGPKLFF. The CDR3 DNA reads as TGTGCCAGCAGCCCCCCCGGGGACAGGGGGCCAAAACTGTTTTTT.

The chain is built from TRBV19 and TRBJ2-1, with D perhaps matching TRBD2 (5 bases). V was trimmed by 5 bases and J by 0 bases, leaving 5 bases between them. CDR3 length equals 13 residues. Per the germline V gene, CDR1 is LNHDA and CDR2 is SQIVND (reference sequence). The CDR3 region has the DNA TGTGCCAGTAGTGGGAGCTCCTACAATGAGCAGTTCTTC. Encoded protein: CASSGSSYNEQFF.

In DNA form, the CDR3 reads TGTGCCAGCAGCAAAAAATTGTGGGTAGCGGGAACGCTTCAAGAGACCCAGTACTTC. Translation: CASSKKLWVAGTLQETQYF. The chain recombines TRBV21-1 with TRBJ2-5; the listed D gene, TRBD2, was not tested against the DNA. TRBV21-1 is a pseudogene locus. This CDR3 spans 19 amino acids.

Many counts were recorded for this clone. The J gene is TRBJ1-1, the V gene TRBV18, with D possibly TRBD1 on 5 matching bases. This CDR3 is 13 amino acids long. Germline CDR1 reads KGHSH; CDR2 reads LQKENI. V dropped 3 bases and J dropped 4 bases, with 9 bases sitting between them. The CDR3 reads CASSPAGFTEAFF. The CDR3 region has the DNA TGTGCCAGCTCACCGGCAGGGTTCACTGAAGCTTTCTTT.

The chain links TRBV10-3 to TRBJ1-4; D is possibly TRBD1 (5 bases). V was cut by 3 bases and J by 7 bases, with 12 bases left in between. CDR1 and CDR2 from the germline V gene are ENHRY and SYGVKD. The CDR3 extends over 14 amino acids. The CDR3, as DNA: TGTGCCATCAGTGATGTGGCGCAGGGTGAAAAACTGTTTTTT. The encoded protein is CAISDVAQGEKLFF.

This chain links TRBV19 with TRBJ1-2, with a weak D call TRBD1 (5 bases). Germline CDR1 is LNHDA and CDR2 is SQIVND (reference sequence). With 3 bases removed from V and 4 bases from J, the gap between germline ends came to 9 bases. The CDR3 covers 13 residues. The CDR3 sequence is CASSIGGPYGYTF. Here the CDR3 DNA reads TGTGCCAGTAGTATCGGGGGTCCCTATGGCTACACCTTC.

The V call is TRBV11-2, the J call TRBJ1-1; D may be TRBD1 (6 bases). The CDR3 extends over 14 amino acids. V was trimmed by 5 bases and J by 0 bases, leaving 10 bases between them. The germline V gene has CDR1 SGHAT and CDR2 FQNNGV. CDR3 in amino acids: CASSHRAMNTEAFF. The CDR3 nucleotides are TGTGCCAGCAGCCACAGGGCCATGAACACTGAAGCTTTCTTT.

CDR3 bases: TGTGCCACCAGCAGAGCGGACAGGGGAGGGATAGAGACCCAGTACTTC. It specifies CATSRADRGGIETQYF. This chain connects TRBV15 to TRBJ2-5; 9 nucleotides match TRBD1. The CDR3 spans 16 residues. Unmatched junction bases numbered 7, after V lost 1 base and J lost 4 bases. Germline V gene sequence: CDR1 LNHNV, CDR2 YYDKDF (reference sequence).

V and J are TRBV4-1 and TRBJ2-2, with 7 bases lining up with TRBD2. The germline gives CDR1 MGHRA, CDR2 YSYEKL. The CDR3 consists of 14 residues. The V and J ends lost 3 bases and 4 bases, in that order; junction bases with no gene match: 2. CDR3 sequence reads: CASSHRGGTGELFF. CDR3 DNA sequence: TGCGCCAGCAGCCACCGCGGGGGCACCGGGGAGCTGTTTTTT.

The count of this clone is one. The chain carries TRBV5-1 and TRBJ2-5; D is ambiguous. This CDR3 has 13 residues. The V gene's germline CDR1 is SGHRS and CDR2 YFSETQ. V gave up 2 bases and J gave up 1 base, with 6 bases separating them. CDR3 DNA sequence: TGCGCCAGCAGCTTAGTCAGCCAAGAGACCCAGTACTTC. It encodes CASSLVSQETQYF.

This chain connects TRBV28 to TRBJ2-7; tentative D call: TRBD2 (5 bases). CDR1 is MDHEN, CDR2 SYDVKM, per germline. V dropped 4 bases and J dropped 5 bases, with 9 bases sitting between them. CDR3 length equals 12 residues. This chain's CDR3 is CASSSGIDEQYF. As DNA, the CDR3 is TGTGCCAGCAGTTCCGGGATCGACGAGCAGTACTTC.

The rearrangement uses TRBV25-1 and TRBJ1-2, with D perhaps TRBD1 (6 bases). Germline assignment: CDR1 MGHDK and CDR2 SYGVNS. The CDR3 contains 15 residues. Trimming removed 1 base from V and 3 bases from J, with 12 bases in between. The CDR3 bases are TGTGCCAGCAGTGAATGGGGGGGCGCTGACTATGGCTACACCTTC. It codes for CASSEWGGADYGYTF.